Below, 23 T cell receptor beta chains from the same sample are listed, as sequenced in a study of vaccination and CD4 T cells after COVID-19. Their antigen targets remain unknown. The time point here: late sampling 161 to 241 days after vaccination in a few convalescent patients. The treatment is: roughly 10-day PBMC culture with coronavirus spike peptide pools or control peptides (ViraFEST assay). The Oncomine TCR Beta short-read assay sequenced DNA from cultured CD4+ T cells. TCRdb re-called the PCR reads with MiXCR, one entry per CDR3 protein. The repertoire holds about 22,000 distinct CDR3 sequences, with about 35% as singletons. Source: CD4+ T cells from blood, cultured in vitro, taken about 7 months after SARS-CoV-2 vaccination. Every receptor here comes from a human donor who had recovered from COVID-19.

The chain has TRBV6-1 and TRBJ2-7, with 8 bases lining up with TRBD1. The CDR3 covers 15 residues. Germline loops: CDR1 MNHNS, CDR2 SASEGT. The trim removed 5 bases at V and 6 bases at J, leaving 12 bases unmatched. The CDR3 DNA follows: TGTGCCAGCAGTCGGCAACCCGGGACAGGCTTCGAGCAGTACTTC. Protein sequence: CASSRQPGTGFEQYF.

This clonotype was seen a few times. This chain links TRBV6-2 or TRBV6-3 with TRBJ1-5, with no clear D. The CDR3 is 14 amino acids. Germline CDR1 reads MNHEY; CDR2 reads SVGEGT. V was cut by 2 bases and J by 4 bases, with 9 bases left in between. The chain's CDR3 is CASSYHGDNQPQHF. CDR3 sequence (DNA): TGTGCCAGCAGTTACCACGGGGATAATCAGCCCCAGCATTTT.

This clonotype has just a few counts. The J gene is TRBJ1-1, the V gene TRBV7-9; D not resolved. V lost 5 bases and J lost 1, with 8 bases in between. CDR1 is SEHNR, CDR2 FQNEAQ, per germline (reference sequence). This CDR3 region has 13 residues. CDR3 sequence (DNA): TGTGCCAGCAGCCTTCAGCAGAACACTGAAGCTTTCTTT. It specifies CASSLQQNTEAFF. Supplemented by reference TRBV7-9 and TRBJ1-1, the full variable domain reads DTGVSQNPRHKITKRGQNVTFRCDPISEHNRLYWYRQTLGQGPEFLTYFQNEAQLEKSRLLSDRFSAERPKGSFSTLEIQRTEQGDSAMYLCASSLQQNTEAFFGQGTRLTVV.

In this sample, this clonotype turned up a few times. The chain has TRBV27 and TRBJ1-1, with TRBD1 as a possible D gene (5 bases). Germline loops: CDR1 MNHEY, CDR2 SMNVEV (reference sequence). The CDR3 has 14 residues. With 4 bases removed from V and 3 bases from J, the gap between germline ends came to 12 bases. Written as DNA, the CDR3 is TGTGCCAGCAGTTCCCCAGGGAAAGACACTGAAGCTTTCTTT. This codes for CASSSPGKDTEAFF.

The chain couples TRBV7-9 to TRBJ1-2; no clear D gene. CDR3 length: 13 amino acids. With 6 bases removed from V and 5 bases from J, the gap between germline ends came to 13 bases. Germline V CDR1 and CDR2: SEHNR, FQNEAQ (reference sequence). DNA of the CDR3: TGTGCCAGCAGTGGCCGGCGAGATTATGGCTACACCTTC. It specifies CASSGRRDYGYTF.

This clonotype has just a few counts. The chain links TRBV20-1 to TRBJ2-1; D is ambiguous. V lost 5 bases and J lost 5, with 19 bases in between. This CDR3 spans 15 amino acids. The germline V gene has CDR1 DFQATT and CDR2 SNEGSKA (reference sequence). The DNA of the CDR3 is TGCAGTGCTTATTCCCAGCGCCCTGGCCACAATGAGCAGTTCTTC. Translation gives CSAYSQRPGHNEQFF.

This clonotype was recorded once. This CDR3 reads CSAIPGLVAYEQYF. CDR3 coding DNA: TGCAGTGCAATACCGGGACTAGTGGCTTACGAGCAGTACTTC. This chain uses TRBV20-1 with TRBJ2-7; 8 nucleotides match TRBD2. V lost 6 bases and J lost 4; bases outside the gene matches: 11. Per the germline V gene, CDR1 is DFQATT and CDR2 is SNEGSKA (reference sequence). CDR3 size: 14 residues.

CDR3: CASSLTGGTYNEQFF. The DNA of the CDR3 is TGTGCCAGCAGCTTGACGGGAGGCACCTACAATGAGCAGTTCTTC. The chain couples TRBV7-6 to TRBJ2-1; 7 bases are a match to TRBD2. Germline values: CDR1 SGHVS, CDR2 FNYEAQ. This CDR3 contains 15 residues. With V trimmed by 3 bases and J by 2 bases, 4 bases remained unmatched.

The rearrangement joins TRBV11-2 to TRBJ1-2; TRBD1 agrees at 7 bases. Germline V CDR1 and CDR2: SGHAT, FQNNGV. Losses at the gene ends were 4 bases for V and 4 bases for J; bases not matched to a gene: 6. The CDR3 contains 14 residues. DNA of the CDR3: TGTGCCAGCAGCTACAACAGGGGCCCCTATGGCTACACCTTC. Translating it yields CASSYNRGPYGYTF. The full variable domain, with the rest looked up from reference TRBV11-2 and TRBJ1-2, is EAGVAQSPRYKIIEKRQSVAFWCNPISGHATLYWYQQILGQGPKLLIQFQNNGVVDDSQLPKDRFSAERLKGVDSTLKIQPAKLEDSAVYLCASSYNRGPYGYTFGSGTRLTVV.

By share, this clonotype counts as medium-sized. CDR3 sequence reads: CSARPHRVYSPLHF. DNA for the CDR3: TGCAGTGCTAGACCCCACAGGGTATACTCACCCCTCCACTTT. V gene TRBV20-1 combines with J gene TRBJ1-6, with D perhaps matching TRBD1 (6 bases). This CDR3 contains 14 residues. Germline V gene data show CDR1 as DFQATT and CDR2 as SNEGSKA (reference sequence). V was pared by 2 bases and J by 10 bases, with 15 bases between.

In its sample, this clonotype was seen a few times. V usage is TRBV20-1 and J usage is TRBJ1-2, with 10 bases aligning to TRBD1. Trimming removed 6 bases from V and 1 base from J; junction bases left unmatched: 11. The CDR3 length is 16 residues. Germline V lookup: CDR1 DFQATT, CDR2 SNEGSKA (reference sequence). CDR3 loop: CSAPDRGQSINYGYTF. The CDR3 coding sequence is TGCAGTGCCCCCGACAGGGGGCAATCAATTAACTATGGCTACACCTTC.

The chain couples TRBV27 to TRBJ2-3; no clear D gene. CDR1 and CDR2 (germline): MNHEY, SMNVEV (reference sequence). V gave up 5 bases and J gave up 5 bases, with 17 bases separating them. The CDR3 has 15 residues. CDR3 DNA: TGTGCCAGCAGTCGCCACCCTAGGTTGGAAGATACGCAGTATTTT. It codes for CASSRHPRLEDTQYF.

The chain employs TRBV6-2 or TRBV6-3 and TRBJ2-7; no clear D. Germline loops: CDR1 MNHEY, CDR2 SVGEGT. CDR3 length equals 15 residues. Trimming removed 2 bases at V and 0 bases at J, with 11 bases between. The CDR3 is CASSYIGRSSYEQYF. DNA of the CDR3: TGTGCCAGCAGTTACATCGGCAGGAGCTCCTACGAGCAGTACTTC.

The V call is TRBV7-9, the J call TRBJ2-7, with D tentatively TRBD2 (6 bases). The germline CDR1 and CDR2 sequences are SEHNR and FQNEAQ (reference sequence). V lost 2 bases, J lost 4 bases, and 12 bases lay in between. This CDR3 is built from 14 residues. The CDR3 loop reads CASSLTGDEYEQYF. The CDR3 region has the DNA TGTGCCAGCAGCTTAACGGGAGACGAGTACGAGCAGTACTTC.

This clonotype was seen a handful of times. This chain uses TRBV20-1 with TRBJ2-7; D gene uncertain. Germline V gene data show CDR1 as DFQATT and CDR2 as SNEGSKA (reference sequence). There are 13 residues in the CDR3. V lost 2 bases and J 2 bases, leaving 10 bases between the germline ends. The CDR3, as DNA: TGCAGTGCTAGAATCGGGTGGACCTACGAGCAGTACTTC. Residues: CSARIGWTYEQYF.

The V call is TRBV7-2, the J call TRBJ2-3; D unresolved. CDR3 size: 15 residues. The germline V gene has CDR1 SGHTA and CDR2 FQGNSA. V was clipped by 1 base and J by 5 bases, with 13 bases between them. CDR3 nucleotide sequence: TGTGCCAGCAGCTTAGGGCTGGGGTTAGTAGATACGCAGTATTTT. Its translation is CASSLGLGLVDTQYF.

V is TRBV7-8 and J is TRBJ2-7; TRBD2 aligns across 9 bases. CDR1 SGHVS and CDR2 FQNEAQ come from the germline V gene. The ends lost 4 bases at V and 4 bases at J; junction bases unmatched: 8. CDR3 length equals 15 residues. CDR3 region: CASSSPAGGIYEQYF. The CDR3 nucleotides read TGTGCCAGCAGCTCCCCAGCGGGAGGAATATACGAGCAGTACTTC. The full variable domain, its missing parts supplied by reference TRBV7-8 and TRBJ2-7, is GAGVSQSPRYKVAKRGQDVALRCDPISGHVSLFWYQQALGQGPEFLTYFQNEAQLDKSGLPSDRFFAERPEGSVSTLKIQRTQQEDSAVYLCASSSPAGGIYEQYFGPGTRLTVT.

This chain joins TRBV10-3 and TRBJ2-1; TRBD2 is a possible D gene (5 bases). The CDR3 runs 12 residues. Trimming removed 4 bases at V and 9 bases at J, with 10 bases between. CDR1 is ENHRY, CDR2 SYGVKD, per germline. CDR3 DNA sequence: TGTGCCATCAGTGTCCAGGAGGTTGAGCAGTTCTTC. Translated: CAISVQEVEQFF.

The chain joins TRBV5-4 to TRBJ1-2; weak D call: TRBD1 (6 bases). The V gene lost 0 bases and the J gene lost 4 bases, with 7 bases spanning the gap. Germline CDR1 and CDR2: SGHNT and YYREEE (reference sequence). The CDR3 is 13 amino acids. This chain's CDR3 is CASSLEGGYGYTF. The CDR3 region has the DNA TGTGCCAGCAGCTTGGAAGGGGGCTATGGCTACACCTTC.

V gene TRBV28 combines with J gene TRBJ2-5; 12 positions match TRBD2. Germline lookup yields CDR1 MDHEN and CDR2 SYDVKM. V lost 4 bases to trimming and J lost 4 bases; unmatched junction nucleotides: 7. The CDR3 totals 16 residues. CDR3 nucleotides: TGTGCCAGCAGTTCTCTGACTAGCGGGAGTTTAGAGACCCAGTACTTC. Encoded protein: CASSSLTSGSLETQYF.

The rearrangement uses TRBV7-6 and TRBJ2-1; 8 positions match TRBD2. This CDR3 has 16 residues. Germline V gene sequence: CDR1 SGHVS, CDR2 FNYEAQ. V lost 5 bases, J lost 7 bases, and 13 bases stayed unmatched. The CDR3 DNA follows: TGTGCCAGCAGCCCGGCTCCAGCGGGAGATTGGAATGAGCAGTTCTTC. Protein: CASSPAPAGDWNEQFF.

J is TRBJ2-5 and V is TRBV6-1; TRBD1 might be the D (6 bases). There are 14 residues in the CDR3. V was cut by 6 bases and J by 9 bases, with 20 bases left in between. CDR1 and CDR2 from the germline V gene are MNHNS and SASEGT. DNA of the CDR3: TGTGCCAGCAGCCGTTGGGGGCCCCAAGGGGCCCAGTACTTC. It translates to CASSRWGPQGAQYF.

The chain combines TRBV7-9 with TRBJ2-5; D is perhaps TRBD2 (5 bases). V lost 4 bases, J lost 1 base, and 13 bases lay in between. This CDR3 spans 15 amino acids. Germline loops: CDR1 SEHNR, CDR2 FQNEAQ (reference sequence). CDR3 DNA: TGTGCCAGCAGCTCCTTGGGCGGGCCCCAAGAGACCCAGTACTTC. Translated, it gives CASSSLGGPQETQYF.